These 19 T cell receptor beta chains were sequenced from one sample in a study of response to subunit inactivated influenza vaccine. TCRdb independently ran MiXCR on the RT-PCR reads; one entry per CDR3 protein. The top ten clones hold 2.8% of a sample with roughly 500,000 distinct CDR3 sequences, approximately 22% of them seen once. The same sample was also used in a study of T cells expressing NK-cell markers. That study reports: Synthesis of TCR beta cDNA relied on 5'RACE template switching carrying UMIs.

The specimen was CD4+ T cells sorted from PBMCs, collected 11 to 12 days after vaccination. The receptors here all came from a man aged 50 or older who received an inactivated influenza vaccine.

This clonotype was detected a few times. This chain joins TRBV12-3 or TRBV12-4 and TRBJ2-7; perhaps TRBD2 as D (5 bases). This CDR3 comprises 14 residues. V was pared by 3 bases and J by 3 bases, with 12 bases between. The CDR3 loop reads CASSFEGFHYEQYF. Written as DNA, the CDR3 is TGTGCCAGCAGTTTCGAGGGTTTCCACTACGAGCAGTACTTC.

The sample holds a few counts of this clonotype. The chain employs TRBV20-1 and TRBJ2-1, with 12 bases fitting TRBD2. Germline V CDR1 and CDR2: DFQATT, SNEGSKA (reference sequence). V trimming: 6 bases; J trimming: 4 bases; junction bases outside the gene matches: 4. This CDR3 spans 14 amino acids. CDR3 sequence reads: CSARLAGVYNEQFF. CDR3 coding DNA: TGCAGTGCGAGACTAGCGGGGGTATACAATGAGCAGTTCTTC.

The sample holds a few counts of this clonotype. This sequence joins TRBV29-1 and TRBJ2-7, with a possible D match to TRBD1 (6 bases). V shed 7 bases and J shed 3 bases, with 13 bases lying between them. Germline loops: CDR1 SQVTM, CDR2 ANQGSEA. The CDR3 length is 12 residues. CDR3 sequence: CSGGGTNYEQYF. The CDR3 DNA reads TGCAGCGGAGGGGGTACGAACTACGAGCAGTACTTC.

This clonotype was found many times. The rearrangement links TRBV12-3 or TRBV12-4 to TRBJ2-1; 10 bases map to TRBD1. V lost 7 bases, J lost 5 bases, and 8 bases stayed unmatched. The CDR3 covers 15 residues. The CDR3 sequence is CASILGQGSDNEQFF. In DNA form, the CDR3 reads TGTGCCAGCATACTGGGACAGGGGTCAGACAATGAGCAGTTCTTC.

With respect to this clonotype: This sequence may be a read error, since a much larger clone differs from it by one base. Written as DNA, the CDR3 is TGTGCCAGCAGTAAGACAGGGGGCGATCAGCCCCAGCATTTT. It yields the protein CASSKTGGDQPQHF. This chain links TRBV2 with TRBJ1-5; 10 bases are a match to TRBD1. Per germline, CDR1 SNHLY and CDR2 FYNNEI. The CDR3 contains 14 residues. Trimming cost V 5 bases and J 5 bases; bases outside gene matches: 3.

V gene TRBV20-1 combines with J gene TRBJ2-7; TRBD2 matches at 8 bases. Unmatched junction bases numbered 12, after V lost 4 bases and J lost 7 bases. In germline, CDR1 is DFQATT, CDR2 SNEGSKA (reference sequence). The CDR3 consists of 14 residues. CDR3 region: CSANPGGPLGEQYF. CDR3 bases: TGCAGTGCTAACCCGGGGGGGCCTCTGGGTGAGCAGTACTTC.

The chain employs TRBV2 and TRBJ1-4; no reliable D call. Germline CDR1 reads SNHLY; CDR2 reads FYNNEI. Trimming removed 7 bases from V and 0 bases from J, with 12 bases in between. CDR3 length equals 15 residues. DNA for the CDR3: TGTGCCAGCACGACGGAAGTTGCAACTAATGAAAAACTGTTTTTT. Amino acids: CASTTEVATNEKLFF.

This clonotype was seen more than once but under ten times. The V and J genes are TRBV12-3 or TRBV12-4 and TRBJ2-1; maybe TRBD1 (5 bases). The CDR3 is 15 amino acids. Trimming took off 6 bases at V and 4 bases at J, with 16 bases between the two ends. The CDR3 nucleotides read TGTGCCAGCAGGACAATGGGCAGGGTATACAATGAGCAGTTCTTC. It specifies CASRTMGRVYNEQFF.

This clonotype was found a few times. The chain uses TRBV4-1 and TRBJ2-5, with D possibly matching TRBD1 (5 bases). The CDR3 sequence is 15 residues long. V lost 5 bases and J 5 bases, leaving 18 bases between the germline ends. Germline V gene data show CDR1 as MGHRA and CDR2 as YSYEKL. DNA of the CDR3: TGCGCCAGCAGCGGTCCCGGCAGGGTGATGGAGACCCAGTACTTC. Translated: CASSGPGRVMETQYF.

CDR3 region: CASSPPGGYYNEQFF. The DNA for the CDR3 is TGTGCCAGCAGCCCCCCGGGGGGATACTACAATGAGCAGTTCTTC. The rearrangement links TRBV11-2 to TRBJ2-1; 7 positions agree with TRBD2. The CDR3 has 15 residues. The V gene end was trimmed by 5 bases and the J gene end by 3 bases; junction bases not matched to a gene: 7. CDR1 SGHAT and CDR2 FQNNGV come from the germline V gene.

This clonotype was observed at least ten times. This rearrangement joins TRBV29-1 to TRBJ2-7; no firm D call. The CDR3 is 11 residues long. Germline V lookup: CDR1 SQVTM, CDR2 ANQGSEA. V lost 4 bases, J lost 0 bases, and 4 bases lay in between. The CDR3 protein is CSVASSYEQYF. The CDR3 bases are TGCAGCGTTGCTAGCTCCTACGAGCAGTACTTC.

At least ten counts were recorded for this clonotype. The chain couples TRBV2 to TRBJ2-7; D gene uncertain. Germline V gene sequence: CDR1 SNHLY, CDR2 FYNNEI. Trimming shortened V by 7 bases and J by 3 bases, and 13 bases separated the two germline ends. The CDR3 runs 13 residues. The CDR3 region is CASNAAFLYEQYF. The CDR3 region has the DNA TGTGCCAGCAATGCCGCGTTCCTCTACGAGCAGTACTTC. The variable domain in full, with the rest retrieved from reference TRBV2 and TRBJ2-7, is EPEVTQTPSHQVTQMGQEVILRCVPISNHLYFYWYRQILGQKVEFLVSFYNNEISEKSEIFDDQFSVERPDGSNFTLKIRSTKLEDSAMYFCASNAAFLYEQYFGPGTRLTVT.

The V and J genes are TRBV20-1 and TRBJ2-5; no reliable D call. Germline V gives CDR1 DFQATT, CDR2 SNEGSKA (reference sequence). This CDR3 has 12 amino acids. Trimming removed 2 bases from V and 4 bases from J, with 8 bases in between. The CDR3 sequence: CSARPEGETQYF. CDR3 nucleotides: TGCAGTGCTAGACCGGAAGGAGAGACCCAGTACTTC.

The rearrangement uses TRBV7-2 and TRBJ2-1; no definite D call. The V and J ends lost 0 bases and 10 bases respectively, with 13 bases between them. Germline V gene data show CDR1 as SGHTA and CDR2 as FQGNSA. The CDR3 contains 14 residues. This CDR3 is CASSLAGPRYEQFF. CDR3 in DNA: TGTGCCAGCAGCTTAGCGGGCCCTAGGTACGAGCAGTTCTTC.

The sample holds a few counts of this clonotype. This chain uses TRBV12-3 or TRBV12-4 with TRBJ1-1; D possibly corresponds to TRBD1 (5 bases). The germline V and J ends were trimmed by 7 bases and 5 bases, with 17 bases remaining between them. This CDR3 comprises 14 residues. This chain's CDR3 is CASIGAGRFTEAFF. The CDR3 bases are TGTGCCAGCATCGGGGCAGGGAGGTTTACTGAAGCTTTCTTT.

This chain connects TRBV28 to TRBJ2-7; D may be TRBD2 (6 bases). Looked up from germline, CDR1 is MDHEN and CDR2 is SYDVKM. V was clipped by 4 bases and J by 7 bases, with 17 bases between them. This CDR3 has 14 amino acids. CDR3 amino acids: CASSSTRPPGEQYF. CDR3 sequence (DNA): TGTGCCAGCAGTTCGACTAGGCCCCCGGGGGAGCAGTACTTC.

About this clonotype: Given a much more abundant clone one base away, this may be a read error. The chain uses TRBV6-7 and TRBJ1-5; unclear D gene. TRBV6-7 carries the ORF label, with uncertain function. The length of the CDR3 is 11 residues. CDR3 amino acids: CASRRNQPQPF. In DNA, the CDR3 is TGTGCCAGCAGGCGCAATCAGCCCCAGCCTTTT.

CDR3 in amino acids: CSARAKLAEAFF. The DNA of the CDR3 is TGCAGTGCTAGAGCCAAGCTCGCTGAAGCTTTCTTT. V gene TRBV20-1 combines with J gene TRBJ1-1; D is ambiguous. Germline CDR1 is DFQATT and CDR2 is SNEGSKA (reference sequence). V was cut by 1 base and J by 6 bases, with 9 bases left in between. The CDR3 has 12 amino acids.

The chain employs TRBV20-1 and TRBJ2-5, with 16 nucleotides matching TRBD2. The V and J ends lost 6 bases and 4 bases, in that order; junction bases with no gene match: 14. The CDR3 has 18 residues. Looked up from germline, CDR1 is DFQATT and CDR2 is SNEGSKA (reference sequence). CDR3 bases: TGCAGTGCGTCATCCCGGGGACTAGCGGGGGGGCAAAGAGAGACCCAGTACTTC. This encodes CSASSRGLAGGQRETQYF.